These 5 T cell receptor beta chains came from one sample sequenced in a study of T cell responses to AZD1222 COVID-19 vaccine (TCRdb year 2021). The library was prepared using the immunoSEQ multiplex PCR assay. In its TCRdb copy, this immuneACCESS table keeps in-frame sequences only and misses some clones. Where compared with another copy, unresolved V genes explain less than half of these, and the others have no known cause. The sample table records 35,000 to 55,000 clones; around 80% of these occur just once. The ten biggest clones cover over 40% of the sample. According to the study, the label for this sample's time point signals: baseline before first vaccination. The sample consisted of peripheral blood, taken on day 0 of AZD1222 vaccination. The receptors stem from an adult in good health.

The chain combines TRBV9 with TRBJ1-1, with 7 bases identical to TRBD1. Germline V gene lookup returns CDR1 SGDLS and CDR2 YYNGEE. The CDR3 sequence is 14 residues long. V was pared by 0 bases and J by 5 bases, with 4 bases of the junction left unmatched. The DNA for the CDR3 is TGTGCCAGCAGCGTAGGCTACAGGGGAACTGAAGCTTTCTTT. Translating gives CASSVGYRGTEAFF. The full variable domain, completed using reference TRBV9 and TRBJ1-1, is DSGVTQTPKHLITATGQRVTLRCSPRSGDLSVYWYQQSLDQGLQFLIQYYNGEERAKGNILERFSAQQFPDLHSELNLSSLELGDSALYFCASSVGYRGTEAFFGQGTRLTVV.

V usage is TRBV5-1 and J usage is TRBJ2-4; maybe TRBD1 (5 bases). CDR3 length: 14 amino acids. The V and J ends lost 4 bases and 0 bases respectively, with 8 bases between them. Germline CDR1 is SGHRS and CDR2 is YFSETQ. The CDR3 loop is CASSDRVAKNIQYF. The DNA of the CDR3 is TGCGCCAGCAGCGACAGAGTAGCCAAAAACATTCAGTACTTC.

The V and J genes are TRBV7-9 and TRBJ2-3; the D gene is possibly TRBD1 (6 bases). Trimming cost V 5 bases and J 1 base, with 10 bases left between them. This CDR3 has 14 residues. Germline-derived CDR1 and CDR2 are SEHNR and FQNEAQ (reference sequence). This CDR3 reads CASSDRQGTDTQYF. CDR3 DNA: TGTGCCAGCAGCGACCGACAGGGCACAGATACGCAGTATTTT.

V and J are TRBV6-5 and TRBJ1-6, with a tentative D call TRBD1 (5 bases). Germline V gives CDR1 MNHEY, CDR2 SVGAGI. The V gene lost 7 bases and the J gene lost 4 bases, with 14 bases spanning the gap. This CDR3 has 15 amino acids. In nucleotides, the CDR3 is TGTGCCAGCACCTCGACACAGGTTTATAATTCACCCCTCCACTTT. It specifies CASTSTQVYNSPLHF.

The chain has TRBV12-3 or TRBV12-4 and TRBJ2-1; 8 bases are shared with TRBD2. Trimming took 5 bases from V and 7 from J; bases not matched to a gene: 4. This CDR3 spans 13 amino acids. This CDR3 reads CASSPSGGNEQFF. As DNA, the CDR3 is TGTGCCAGCAGTCCCAGCGGGGGAAATGAGCAGTTCTTC.